This is a list of T cell receptor beta chains from one sample in a study of vaccination effects on CD4 cells after COVID-19. Sequenced by immunoSEQ multiplex PCR; TCRdb stores in-frame clones only, minus some. Among 67,000 or so clones listed, around 72% were seen once. Their antigen targets remain unknown. The source was CD4+ T cells from PBMCs cultured with HCoV-OC43 spike peptides, collected before COVID-19 vaccination. The receptors stem from a human donor who received a COVID-19 vaccine. Both conserved end residues are part of each CDR3. A D gene is named only where the DNA matches it firmly. Size values are once, few and many counts, or a class for expanded clones, and some rows have none.

-	TRBJ2-5	TRBV7-9	few	CASSLVGVRETQYF	TGTGCCAGCAGCTTAGTGGGGGTCCGGGAGACCCAGTACTTC
-	TRBJ1-5	TRBV5-5	-	CASSLVLRVINQPQHF	TGTGCCAGCAGCTTGGTTCTCAGGGTAATCAATCAGCCCCAGCATTTT
-	TRBJ1-2	TRBV2	few	CASVQGFSYGYTF	TGTGCCAGTGTCCAAGGATTCAGCTATGGCTACACCTTC
-	TRBJ1-2	TRBV28	-	CASSLGVGQSLRGYTF	TGTGCCAGCAGTTTAGGGGTCGGGCAGAGTCTACGTGGCTACACCTTC
TRBD1	TRBJ1-1	TRBV7-8	-	CASSLEQGDTEAFF	TGTGCCAGCAGCTTAGAGCAGGGGGACACTGAAGCTTTCTTT
-	TRBJ2-1	TRBV5-1	-	CASSLDRSASYNEQFF	TGCGCCAGCAGCTTGGACAGGTCGGCCTCCTACAATGAGCAGTTCTTC
-	TRBJ2-3	TRBV9	-	CASSGSGSTDTQYF	TGTGCCAGCAGCGGAAGCGGAAGCACAGATACGCAGTATTTT
-	TRBJ2-3	TRBV7-3	-	CASSLVRGTDTQYF	TGTGCCAGCAGCTTGGTGAGGGGCACAGATACGCAGTATTTT
-	TRBJ2-4	TRBV10-2	-	CASRDAAGGDKNIQYF	TGCGCCAGCAGGGACGCCGCTGGAGGGGACAAAAACATTCAGTACTTC
-	TRBJ1-2	TRBV5-1	once	CASSTGTVNYGYTF	TGCGCCAGCAGCACAGGGACGGTGAACTATGGCTACACCTTC
-	TRBJ2-3	TRBV24-1	-	CATSDPSTSTDTQYF	TGTGCCACCAGTGATCCCAGCACTAGCACAGATACGCAGTATTTT